A selection of T cell receptor beta chains follows, all from one sample in a study of blood T cell repertoires in COVID-19. This table comes from immunoSEQ multiplex PCR, and its TCRdb copy is limited to in-frame clones, with some not included. The repertoire consists of approximately 120,000 clones, with about 93% occurring once and the leading ten covering around 2.1%. Sequences were obtained from peripheral blood. The receptors shown here come from a man aged 50 or older with COVID-19, enrolled during active disease. The CDR3 runs from the conserved cysteine through the conserved F or W. The order of the fields is D gene, CDR3 length, V gene, J gene, clone size, CDR3 protein, CDR3 DNA. The D gene is left open where the match is weak. Clone size is shown for a subset of rows, as once, few, many or a class of expanded clone.

.	13	TRBV24-1	TRBJ1-2	.	CATSESPGRGYTF	TGTGCCACCAGCGAAAGTCCAGGGCGCGGCTACACCTTC
.	14	TRBV19	TRBJ2-1	.	CASSIWGITNEQFF	TGTGCCAGTAGTATTTGGGGCATAACCAATGAGCAGTTCTTC
.	15	TRBV9	TRBJ2-3	.	CASSVEGGGPNTQYF	TGTGCCAGCAGCGTAGAAGGGGGAGGGCCAAATACGCAGTATTTT
.	11	TRBV6-5	TRBJ1-1	once	CATDRETEAFF	TGTGCCACAGACCGGGAGACTGAAGCTTTCTTT
TRBD1	13	TRBV10-2	TRBJ1-2	.	CASTDRRGYGYTF	TGCGCCAGCACGGACAGGCGGGGTTATGGCTACACCTTC
.	17	TRBV6-4	TRBJ2-1	.	CASSARSVGKCYNEQFF	TGTGCCAGCAGTGCTAGATCGGTAGGTAAGTGCTACAATGAGCAGTTCTTC
.	12	TRBV6-6	TRBJ2-3	.	CASSPPGDTQYF	TGTGCCAGCAGTCCCCCGGGAGATACGCAGTATTTT
.	13	TRBV11-1	TRBJ2-1	.	CASSLQAYNEQFF	TGTGCCAGCAGTCTACAGGCCTACAATGAGCAGTTCTTC
TRBD1	17	TRBV15	TRBJ2-2	.	CATSRDTGELNTGELFF	TGTGCCACCAGCAGAGATACAGGGGAACTGAACACCGGGGAGCTGTTTTTT
TRBD1	19	TRBV7-7	TRBJ2-3	.	CASSPPGQGTAGGTDTQYF	TGTGCTAGCAGCCCTCCGGGACAGGGGACCGCCGGGGGCACAGATACGCAGTATTTT
TRBD1	13	TRBV28	TRBJ1-2	.	CASSLGQAPGYTF	TGTGCCAGCAGTTTAGGACAGGCTCCTGGCTACACCTTC
.	12	TRBV7-9	TRBJ1-4	.	CASSQGSEKLFF	TGTGCCAGCAGCCAGGGTTCTGAAAAACTGTTTTTT
TRBD2	14	TRBV19	TRBJ2-5	.	CAGPSGRVQETQYF	TGTGCCGGGCCTAGCGGGAGGGTACAAGAGACCCAGTACTTC
.	15	TRBV5-8	TRBJ2-7	.	CASINNRDTAYEQYF	TGTGCCAGCATCAACAACCGGGACACCGCCTACGAGCAGTACTTC
TRBD1	14	TRBV9	TRBJ1-2	few	CASSEGDSNYGYTF	TGTGCCAGCAGCGAGGGGGACAGTAACTATGGCTACACCTTC
TRBD2	15	TRBV6-2/TRBV6-3	TRBJ2-3	.	CASSFRTSGPDTQYF	TGTGCCAGCAGTTTCCGGACTAGCGGGCCAGATACGCAGTATTTT
.	11	TRBV29-1	TRBJ2-3	few	CSVDVTDTQYF	TGCAGCGTTGACGTCACAGATACGCAGTATTTT
.	16	TRBV3-1/TRBV3-2	TRBJ2-7	.	CASSQGVAPGSYEQYF	TGTGCCAGCAGCCAGGGCGTGGCGCCAGGCTCCTACGAGCAGTACTTC